This is a list of T cell receptor beta chains from one sample in a study of early T cells in non-severe SARS-CoV-2 infection. TCRdb used MiXCR to reprocess the 5' RACE reads, holding one entry per CDR3 protein. The sample lists 75,000 to 80,000 distinct CDR3 sequences, about 16% occurring once. Source material: whole blood. The receptors were gathered from an adult who was a healthcare worker with PCR-confirmed SARS-CoV-2 infection or an uninfected control (not recorded which). CDR3s include the opening cysteine and the closing phenylalanine or tryptophan. The D gene is left open where the match is weak. Rows may omit the clone size; those that give it use once, few, many or a size class.

J gene: TRBJ2-6; clone size: many; V gene: TRBV19; D gene: -; CDR3 DNA: TGTGCCAGTAGTATAGTGCGGGGCCTCTCTGGGGCCAACGTCCTGACTTTC; CDR3 protein: CASSIVRGLSGANVLTF
J gene: TRBJ1-3; clone size: many; V gene: TRBV10-2; D gene: -; CDR3 DNA: TGCGCCAGCGGCCTGGGGGGCATCTCTGGAAACACCATATATTTT; CDR3 protein: CASGLGGISGNTIYF
J gene: TRBJ1-3; clone size: few; V gene: TRBV28; D gene: TRBD1; CDR3 DNA: TGTGCCAGCAGGCCCCCGACAGGGTGGGGAAACACCATATATTTT; CDR3 protein: CASRPPTGWGNTIYF
J gene: TRBJ1-6; clone size: -; V gene: TRBV20-1; D gene: -; CDR3 DNA: TGCAGTGTCGGGGACTCCTATAATTCACCCCTCCACTTT; CDR3 protein: CSVGDSYNSPLHF
J gene: TRBJ2-7; clone size: -; V gene: TRBV5-1; D gene: TRBD2; CDR3 DNA: TGCGCCAGCAGCCCCGGGTCTAGCGGGGCCCCCTACGAGCAGTACTTC; CDR3 protein: CASSPGSSGAPYEQYF
J gene: TRBJ2-3; clone size: -; V gene: TRBV11-3; D gene: -; CDR3 DNA: TGTGCCAGCAGCTCCCCTCCAACAGATACGCAGTATTTT; CDR3 protein: CASSSPPTDTQYF
J gene: TRBJ1-2; clone size: few; V gene: TRBV20-1; D gene: TRBD1; CDR3 DNA: TGCAGTGCTAGAGCGGACAGGGGGGAGGGCTATGGCTACACCTTC; CDR3 protein: CSARADRGEGYGYTF
J gene: TRBJ2-2; clone size: few; V gene: TRBV20-1; D gene: -; CDR3 DNA: TGCAGTGCCATGACTCCTCCCGCGAACACCGGGGAGCTGTTTTTT; CDR3 protein: CSAMTPPANTGELFF
J gene: TRBJ1-6; clone size: few; V gene: TRBV7-2; D gene: TRBD1; CDR3 DNA: TGTGCCAGCAGCTTAAAGAATTTGGGACAGGGGACGGTTATCGGTATTTCACCCCTCCACTTT; CDR3 protein: CASSLKNLGQGTVIGISPLHF
J gene: TRBJ2-2; clone size: few; V gene: TRBV23-1; D gene: -; CDR3 DNA: TGCGCCAGCAGTCAAGAGGAGGACTTGTTCGCCGGGGAGCTGTTTTTT; CDR3 protein: CASSQEEDLFAGELFF
J gene: TRBJ1-6; clone size: -; V gene: TRBV3-1; D gene: -; CDR3 DNA: TGTGCCAGCAGCCAAGATTGGCGCCGATCACCCCTCCACTTT; CDR3 protein: CASSQDWRRSPLHF
J gene: TRBJ2-1; clone size: -; V gene: TRBV6-5; D gene: TRBD1; CDR3 DNA: TGTGCCAGCCGCCCGGGACAGGGGGGCCATGAGCAGTTCTTC; CDR3 protein: CASRPGQGGHEQFF
J gene: TRBJ1-1; clone size: few; V gene: TRBV6-5; D gene: -; CDR3 DNA: TGTGCCAGCAGTCCCGGGACCTTTATGGGCACTGAAGCTTTCTTT; CDR3 protein: CASSPGTFMGTEAFF
J gene: TRBJ1-1; clone size: few; V gene: TRBV10-3; D gene: TRBD1; CDR3 DNA: TGTGCCACGCGACAGGGAAACACTGAAGCTTTCTTT; CDR3 protein: CATRQGNTEAFF
J gene: TRBJ2-1; clone size: -; V gene: TRBV11-3; D gene: TRBD2; CDR3 DNA: TGTGCCAGCAGCGCGACTAGCGGGGGGGCACTATTTGGTGAGCAGTTCTTC; CDR3 protein: CASSATSGGALFGEQFF
J gene: TRBJ1-2; clone size: -; V gene: TRBV6-5; D gene: -; CDR3 DNA: TGTGCCAGCAGTTGGAACGACAGGATTAACTATGGCTACACCTTC; CDR3 protein: CASSWNDRINYGYTF
J gene: TRBJ2-2; clone size: few; V gene: TRBV25-1; D gene: -; CDR3 DNA: TGTGCCAGCAGTGAACAGGGGAGGACCGGGGAGCTGTTTTTT; CDR3 protein: CASSEQGRTGELFF
J gene: TRBJ2-2; clone size: once; V gene: TRBV10-3; D gene: -; CDR3 DNA: TGTGCCATCTCCGGGGGAAAGAACACCGGGGAGCTGTTTTTT; CDR3 protein: CAISGGKNTGELFF
J gene: TRBJ1-5; clone size: few; V gene: TRBV12-3/TRBV12-4; D gene: -; CDR3 DNA: TGTGCCAGCAGACTGGGAGGAAGTTTGGGTGGCAATCAGCCCCAGCATTTT; CDR3 protein: CASRLGGSLGGNQPQHF
J gene: TRBJ2-5; clone size: few; V gene: TRBV7-3; D gene: TRBD1; CDR3 DNA: TGTGCCAGCAGCCAGAGGGGGCGAGAGACCCAGTACTTC; CDR3 protein: CASSQRGRETQYF
J gene: TRBJ2-1; clone size: few; V gene: TRBV14; D gene: TRBD2; CDR3 DNA: TGTGCCAGCAGCCTGATCGGGACTAGCGGGAGGAATGAGCAGTTCTTC; CDR3 protein: CASSLIGTSGRNEQFF
J gene: TRBJ1-2; clone size: few; V gene: TRBV29-1; D gene: TRBD1; CDR3 DNA: TGCAGCGTTGAGGACAGGGGGGACTATGGCTACACCTTC; CDR3 protein: CSVEDRGDYGYTF
J gene: TRBJ1-6; clone size: many; V gene: TRBV28; D gene: -; CDR3 DNA: TGTGCCAGCAGTCCCGGGGCAGGGAATTCACCCCTCCACTTT; CDR3 protein: CASSPGAGNSPLHF
J gene: TRBJ1-4; clone size: -; V gene: TRBV30; D gene: -; CDR3 DNA: TGTGCCTGGAGTGGACAGGCTAATGAAAAACTGTTTTTT; CDR3 protein: CAWSGQANEKLFF
J gene: TRBJ2-3; clone size: medium-sized; V gene: TRBV7-9; D gene: TRBD1; CDR3 DNA: TGTGCCAGCAGCTCGACAGGGGCGGCAGATACGCAGTATTTT; CDR3 protein: CASSSTGAADTQYF
J gene: TRBJ2-4; clone size: -; V gene: TRBV6-5; D gene: -; CDR3 DNA: TGTGCCAGCAGTTACCAAGACGGCAGCGGCATTCAGTACTTC; CDR3 protein: CASSYQDGSGIQYF
J gene: TRBJ2-2; clone size: -; V gene: TRBV7-9; D gene: TRBD2; CDR3 DNA: TGTGCCAGCAGCTTACCTACTCTACTAGCGGGAGCCGACGGGGAGCTGTTTTTT; CDR3 protein: CASSLPTLLAGADGELFF
J gene: TRBJ2-1; clone size: -; V gene: TRBV2; D gene: -; CDR3 DNA: TGTGCCAGCAGCCCTGCCCCAAACTCCTACAATGAGCAGTTCTTC; CDR3 protein: CASSPAPNSYNEQFF
J gene: TRBJ2-3; clone size: -; V gene: TRBV19; D gene: TRBD2; CDR3 DNA: TGTGCCAGTAGTATAGCCGTGACTAGCGGGAGCTCAGATACGCAGTATTTT; CDR3 protein: CASSIAVTSGSSDTQYF
J gene: TRBJ2-7; clone size: -; V gene: TRBV18; D gene: -; CDR3 DNA: TGTGCCAGCTCACCACCGAGGGGAGAGTACGAGCAGTACTTC; CDR3 protein: CASSPPRGEYEQYF
J gene: TRBJ1-1; clone size: few; V gene: TRBV5-1; D gene: -; CDR3 DNA: TGCGCCAGCAGACCAAGGGCAGGGGAGAACACTGAAGCTTTCTTT; CDR3 protein: CASRPRAGENTEAFF
J gene: TRBJ2-5; clone size: few; V gene: TRBV7-9; D gene: -; CDR3 DNA: TGTGCCAGCAGCTTGCCCCTCGGGGTACCCAAAGAGACCCAGTACTTC; CDR3 protein: CASSLPLGVPKETQYF
J gene: TRBJ2-7; clone size: -; V gene: TRBV6-5; D gene: -; CDR3 DNA: TGTGCCAGCAGCTTACGAGAGGACCTCTACGAGCAGTACTTC; CDR3 protein: CASSLREDLYEQYF
J gene: TRBJ2-5; clone size: -; V gene: TRBV25-1; D gene: -; CDR3 DNA: TGTGCCAGCAGTGAATCAGGGGCTTCAGAGACCCAGTACTTC; CDR3 protein: CASSESGASETQYF
J gene: TRBJ1-1; clone size: -; V gene: TRBV30; D gene: -; CDR3 DNA: TGTGCCTGGAGTAAAGGACGAAACACTGAAGCTTTCTTT; CDR3 protein: CAWSKGRNTEAFF
J gene: TRBJ2-5; clone size: few; V gene: TRBV20-1; D gene: TRBD2; CDR3 DNA: TGCAGTGCTAGAGGACTAGCGGCCACGGAGACCCAGTACTTC; CDR3 protein: CSARGLAATETQYF
J gene: TRBJ1-1; clone size: -; V gene: TRBV2; D gene: -; CDR3 DNA: TGTGCCAGCAGAGCCAAATTGCTTACGAACACTGAAGCTTTCTTT; CDR3 protein: CASRAKLLTNTEAFF
J gene: TRBJ2-5; clone size: -; V gene: TRBV19; D gene: -; CDR3 DNA: TGTGCCAGTAGACGGGGACTGCAAGAGACCCAGTACTTC; CDR3 protein: CASRRGLQETQYF
J gene: TRBJ1-1; clone size: -; V gene: TRBV7-2; D gene: -; CDR3 DNA: TGTGCCAGCAGCTTAGTTTTGTACACTGAAGCTTTCTTT; CDR3 protein: CASSLVLYTEAFF
J gene: TRBJ1-1; clone size: -; V gene: TRBV29-1; D gene: -; CDR3 DNA: TGCAGCGACGGGGGCAGGGTGGACACTGAAGCTTTCTTT; CDR3 protein: CSDGGRVDTEAFF
J gene: TRBJ2-3; clone size: many; V gene: TRBV18; D gene: TRBD2; CDR3 DNA: TGTGCCAGCTCACCACGGATGATTAGCGGGAGTGCAGATACGCAGTATTTT; CDR3 protein: CASSPRMISGSADTQYF
J gene: TRBJ2-3; clone size: -; V gene: TRBV5-5; D gene: TRBD2; CDR3 DNA: TGTGCCAGCAGCTTGGGTAGCGGGGGGGCACTTACGCAGTATTTT; CDR3 protein: CASSLGSGGALTQYF
J gene: TRBJ2-3; clone size: few; V gene: TRBV19; D gene: TRBD2; CDR3 DNA: TGTGCCAGTTCCCCCAGCGGGGGGGATACGCAGTATTTT; CDR3 protein: CASSPSGGDTQYF
J gene: TRBJ2-1; clone size: few; V gene: TRBV5-1; D gene: -; CDR3 DNA: TGCGCCAGCAGCTTGATAACAAACGGGAATGAGCAGTTCTTC; CDR3 protein: CASSLITNGNEQFF
J gene: TRBJ2-3; clone size: many; V gene: TRBV7-3; D gene: TRBD2; CDR3 DNA: TGTGCCAGCAGCCCATCTGGGACTATTTCAGATACGCAGTATTTT; CDR3 protein: CASSPSGTISDTQYF
J gene: TRBJ2-2; clone size: few; V gene: TRBV11-2; D gene: TRBD2; CDR3 DNA: TGTGCCAGCAGCCCACAGACTAGCGGGAGATTCACCGGGGAGCTGTTTTTT; CDR3 protein: CASSPQTSGRFTGELFF
J gene: TRBJ2-3; clone size: -; V gene: TRBV5-1; D gene: TRBD2; CDR3 DNA: TGCGCCAGCAGCCCGGGCGGGCTAGCGGGAGCAGATACGCAGTATTTT; CDR3 protein: CASSPGGLAGADTQYF
J gene: TRBJ2-5; clone size: -; V gene: TRBV29-1; D gene: TRBD1; CDR3 DNA: TGCAGCGTTGACCAGGGACAGAAGGTGACGGAGACCCAGTACTTC; CDR3 protein: CSVDQGQKVTETQYF
J gene: TRBJ1-2; clone size: few; V gene: TRBV14; D gene: -; CDR3 DNA: TGTGCCAGCAGCCAAATGGGAAGGCCTTGGAGGGGCTACACCTTC; CDR3 protein: CASSQMGRPWRGYTF
J gene: TRBJ2-2; clone size: few; V gene: TRBV24-1; D gene: TRBD2; CDR3 DNA: TGTGCCACCGGTTCGGATAGCGGGGGAATTGTTGAAACCGGGGAGCTGTTTTTT; CDR3 protein: CATGSDSGGIVETGELFF
J gene: TRBJ1-5; clone size: few; V gene: TRBV3-1; D gene: TRBD1; CDR3 DNA: TGTGCCAGCAGCGGCGGGGGACAGGGACAGCCCCAGCATTTT; CDR3 protein: CASSGGGQGQPQHF
J gene: TRBJ2-3; clone size: -; V gene: TRBV4-1; D gene: TRBD2; CDR3 DNA: TGCGCCAGCAGCCAAGATCGAGCGGGGGGGCAAGTTCCCACGCAGTATTTT; CDR3 protein: CASSQDRAGGQVPTQYF
J gene: TRBJ2-2; clone size: -; V gene: TRBV7-3; D gene: TRBD1; CDR3 DNA: TGTGCCAGCAGCTTAAAGGGACAGTTACACACCGGGGAGCTGTTTTTT; CDR3 protein: CASSLKGQLHTGELFF
J gene: TRBJ1-5; clone size: few; V gene: TRBV18; D gene: -; CDR3 DNA: TGTGCCAGCTCACCTACGGATCGTATTAGCAATCAGCCCCAGCATTTT; CDR3 protein: CASSPTDRISNQPQHF
J gene: TRBJ1-2; clone size: few; V gene: TRBV28; D gene: -; CDR3 DNA: TGTGCCAGCAGCCCAGGACAGACCTATGGCTACACCTTC; CDR3 protein: CASSPGQTYGYTF